The sample holds many counts of the clone carrying this T cell receptor beta chain. Its antigen remains unknown. Relative to the germline gene, one junction end is altered; a read error may explain this. This sample stems from a study of T cells in Graves' hyperthyroidism and ophthalmopathy. Study results and caveats: Most expanded thyroid clonotypes above 0.001 also appeared in blood. Ophthalmopathy stood apart from stable hyperthyroidism in a 13 V-J model.

Amplified regions were TCR beta CDR3 sequences from RNA transcripts. When the TCR CDR3 underwent first-round RT-PCR, the HTBI primer set was used. TCRdb used MiXCR to reprocess the multiplex PCR reads, holding one entry per CDR3 protein. Here the sample spans hundreds of thousands of distinct CDR3 sequences, roughly 18% being singletons. The receptor was isolated from a man in his forties with Graves' hyperthyroidism. The sample taken for sequencing was blood.

The DNA for the CDR3 is TGTGCTAGCAGCCGGGACAGGGGGAACAATGAGCAGTTCTTC. This codes for CASSRDRGNNEQFF. V and J are TRBV7-7 and TRBJ2-1; 11 positions match TRBD1. This CDR3 is built from 14 residues. Germline values: CDR1 SSHAT, CDR2 FNYEAQ (reference sequence). Complete variable domain (other parts from reference TRBV7-7 and TRBJ2-1): GAGVSQSPRYKVTKRGQDVTLRCDPISSHATLYWYQQALGQGPEFLTYFNYEAQPDKSGLPSDRFSAERPEGSISTLTIQRTEQRDSAMYRCASSRDRGNNEQFFGPGTRLTVL.